This T cell receptor (beta chain) was sequenced during a study of blood T cell repertoires in COVID-19. Across the study: The United States, Italy and Spain provided the acute and convalescent COVID-19 samples.

The V and J ends lost 0 bases and 5 bases respectively, with 14 bases between them. The V gene's germline CDR1 is SGDLS and CDR2 YYNGEE. This CDR3 has 15 amino acids. Assay: immunoSEQ multiplex PCR; the TCRdb copy retains only in-frame clones and omits some. Among some 80,000 clones listed, 75% to 85% were seen once. This TCR derives from a woman older than 75 with active or convalescent COVID-19. The sequencing sample was made of peripheral blood. V and J are TRBV9 and TRBJ1-1; D is unresolved. The CDR3 region has the DNA TGTGCCAGCAGCGTAGCGGAACGGCCGAGGACTGAAGCTTTCTTT. It specifies CASSVAERPRTEAFF.